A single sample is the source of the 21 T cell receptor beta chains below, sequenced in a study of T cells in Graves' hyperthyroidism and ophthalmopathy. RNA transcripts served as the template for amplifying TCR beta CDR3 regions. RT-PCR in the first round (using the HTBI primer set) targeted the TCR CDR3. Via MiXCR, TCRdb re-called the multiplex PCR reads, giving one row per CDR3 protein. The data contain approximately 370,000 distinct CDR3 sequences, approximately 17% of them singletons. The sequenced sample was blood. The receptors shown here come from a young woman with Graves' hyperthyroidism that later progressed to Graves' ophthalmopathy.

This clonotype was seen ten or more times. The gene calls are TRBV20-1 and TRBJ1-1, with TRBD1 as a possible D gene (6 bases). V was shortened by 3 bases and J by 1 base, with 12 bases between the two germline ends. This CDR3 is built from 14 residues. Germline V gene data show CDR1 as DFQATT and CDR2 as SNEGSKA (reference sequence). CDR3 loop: CSARETGRNTEAFF. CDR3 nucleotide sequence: TGCAGTGCTAGGGAAACAGGGAGGAACACTGAAGCTTTCTTT.

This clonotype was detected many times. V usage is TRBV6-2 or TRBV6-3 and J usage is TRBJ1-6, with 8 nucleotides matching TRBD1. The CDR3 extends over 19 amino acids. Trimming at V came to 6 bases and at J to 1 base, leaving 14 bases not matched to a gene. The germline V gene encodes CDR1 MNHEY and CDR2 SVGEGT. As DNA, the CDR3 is TGTGCCAGCAGCCTGGACAGGGAGAGGGGGCAATCCTATAATTCACCCCTCCACTTT. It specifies CASSLDRERGQSYNSPLHF.

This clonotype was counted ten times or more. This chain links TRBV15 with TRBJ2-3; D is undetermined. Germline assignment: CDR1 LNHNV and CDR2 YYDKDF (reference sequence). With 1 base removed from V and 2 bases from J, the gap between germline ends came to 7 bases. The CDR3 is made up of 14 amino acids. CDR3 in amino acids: CATSRGLDTDTQYF. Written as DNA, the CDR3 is TGTGCCACCAGCAGAGGTCTTGACACAGATACGCAGTATTTT.

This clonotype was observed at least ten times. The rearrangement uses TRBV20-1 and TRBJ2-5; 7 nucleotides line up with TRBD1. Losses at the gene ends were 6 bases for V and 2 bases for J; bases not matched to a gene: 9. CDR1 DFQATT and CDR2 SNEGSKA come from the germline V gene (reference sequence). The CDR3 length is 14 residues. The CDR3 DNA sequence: TGCAGTGCAATCGCCAGGACAGGACAAGAGACCCAGTACTTC. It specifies CSAIARTGQETQYF.

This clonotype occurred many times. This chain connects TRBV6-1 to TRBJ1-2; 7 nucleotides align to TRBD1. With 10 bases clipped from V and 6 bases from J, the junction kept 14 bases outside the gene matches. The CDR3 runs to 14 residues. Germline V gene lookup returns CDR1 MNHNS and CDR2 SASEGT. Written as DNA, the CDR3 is TGTGCCATCGGACAGGACCCTCCATTCGATGGCTACACCTTC. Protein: CAIGQDPPFDGYTF.

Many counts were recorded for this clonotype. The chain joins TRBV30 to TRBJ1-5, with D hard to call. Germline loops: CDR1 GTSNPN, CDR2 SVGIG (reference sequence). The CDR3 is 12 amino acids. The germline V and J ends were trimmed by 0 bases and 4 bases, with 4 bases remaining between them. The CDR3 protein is CAWSVGNQPQHF. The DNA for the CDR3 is TGTGCCTGGAGTGTAGGGAATCAGCCCCAGCATTTT. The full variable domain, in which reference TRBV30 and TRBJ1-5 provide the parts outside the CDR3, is SQTIHQWPATLVQPVGSPLSLECTVEGTSNPNLYWYRQAAGRGLQLLFYSVGIGQISSEVPQNLSASRPQDRQFILSSKKLLLSDSGFYLCAWSVGNQPQHFGDGTRLSIL.

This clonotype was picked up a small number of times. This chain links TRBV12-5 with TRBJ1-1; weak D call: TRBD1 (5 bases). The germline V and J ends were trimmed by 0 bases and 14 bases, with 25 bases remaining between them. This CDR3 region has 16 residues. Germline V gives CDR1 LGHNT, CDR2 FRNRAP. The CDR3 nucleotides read TGTGCTAGTGGTTTGGTATTAGTTCTGATTGTCTGGTGGGACTTCTTT. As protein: CASGLVLVLIVWWDFF. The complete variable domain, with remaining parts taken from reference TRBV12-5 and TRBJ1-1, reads DARVTQTPRHKVTEMGQEVTMRCQPILGHNTVFWYRQTMMQGLELLAYFRNRAPLDDSGMPKDRFSAEMPDATLATLKIQPSEPRDSAVYFCASGLVLVLIVWWDFFGQGTRLTVV.

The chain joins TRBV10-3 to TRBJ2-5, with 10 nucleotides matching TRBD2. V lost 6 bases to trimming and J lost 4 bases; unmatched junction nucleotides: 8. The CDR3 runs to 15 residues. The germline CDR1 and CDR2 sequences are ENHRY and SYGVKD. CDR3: CAIRQGTSERETQYF. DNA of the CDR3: TGTGCCATCAGGCAAGGGACTAGCGAACGAGAGACCCAGTACTTC.

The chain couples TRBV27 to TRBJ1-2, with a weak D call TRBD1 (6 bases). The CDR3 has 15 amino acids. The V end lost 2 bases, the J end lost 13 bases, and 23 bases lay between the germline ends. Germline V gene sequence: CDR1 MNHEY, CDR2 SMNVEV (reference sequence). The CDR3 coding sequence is TGTGCCAGCAGTTTAACCTTAACCTGGACAGACCCCCTCACCTTC. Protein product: CASSLTLTWTDPLTF.

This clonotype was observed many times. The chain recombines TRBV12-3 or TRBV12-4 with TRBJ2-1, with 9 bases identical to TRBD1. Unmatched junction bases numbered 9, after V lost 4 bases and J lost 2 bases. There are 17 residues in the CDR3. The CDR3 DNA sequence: TGTGCCAGCAGTTGGCCTCCGGGACAGGGTGCCTACAATGAGCAGTTCTTC. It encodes CASSWPPGQGAYNEQFF.

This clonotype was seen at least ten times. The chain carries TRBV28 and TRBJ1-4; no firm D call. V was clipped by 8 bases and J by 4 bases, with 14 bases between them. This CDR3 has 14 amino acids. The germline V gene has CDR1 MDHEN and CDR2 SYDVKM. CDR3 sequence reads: CASGGRGYNEKLFF. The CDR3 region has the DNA TGTGCCAGCGGAGGGCGGGGATATAATGAAAAACTGTTTTTT.

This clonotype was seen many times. The CDR3: CASSSLRGRGDTQYF. The DNA for the CDR3 is TGTGCCAGCAGCTCCCTGAGGGGGAGAGGAGATACGCAGTATTTT. The chain recombines TRBV7-4 with TRBJ2-3, with TRBD1 as a possible D gene (6 bases). The CDR3 runs 15 residues. V lost 4 bases and J 5 bases, leaving 16 bases between the germline ends. Germline V gives CDR1 SGHVT, CDR2 SQSDAQ.

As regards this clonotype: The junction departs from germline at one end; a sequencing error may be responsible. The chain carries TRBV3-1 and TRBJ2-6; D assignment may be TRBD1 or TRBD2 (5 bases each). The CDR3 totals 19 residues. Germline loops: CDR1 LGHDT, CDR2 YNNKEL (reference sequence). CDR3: CASSQDARGWSSGANALTF. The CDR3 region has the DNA TGTGCCAGCAGCCAAGATGCCCGGGGTTGGAGCTCTGGGGCCAACGCCCTGACTTTC. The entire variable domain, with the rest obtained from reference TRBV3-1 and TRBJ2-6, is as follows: DTAVSQTPKYLVTQMGNDKSIKCEQNLGHDTMYWYKQDSKKFLKIMFSYNNKELIINETVPNRFSPKSPDKAHLNLHINSLELGDSAVYFCASSQDARGWSSGANALTFGAGSRLTVL.

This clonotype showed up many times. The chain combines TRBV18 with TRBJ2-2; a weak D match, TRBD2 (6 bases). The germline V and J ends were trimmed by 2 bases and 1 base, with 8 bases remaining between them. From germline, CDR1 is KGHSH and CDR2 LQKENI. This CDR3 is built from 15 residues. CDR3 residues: CASSPWGENTGELFF. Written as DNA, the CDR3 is TGTGCCAGCTCACCATGGGGGGAGAACACCGGGGAGCTGTTTTTT.

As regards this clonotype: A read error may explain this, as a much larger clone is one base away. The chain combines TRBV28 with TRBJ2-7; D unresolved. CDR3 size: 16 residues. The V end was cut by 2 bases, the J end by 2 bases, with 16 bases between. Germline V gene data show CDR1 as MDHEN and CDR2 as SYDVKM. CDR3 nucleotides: TGTGCCAGCAGTTTAGGGTGGGATGAAGTCGCCTACGAGCAGTACTTC. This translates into CASSLGWDEVAYEQYF.

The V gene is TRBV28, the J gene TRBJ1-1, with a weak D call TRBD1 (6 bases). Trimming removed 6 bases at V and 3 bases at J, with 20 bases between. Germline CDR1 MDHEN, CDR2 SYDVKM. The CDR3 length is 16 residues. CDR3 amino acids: CASSTYRQALDTEAFF. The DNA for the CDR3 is TGTGCCAGCAGCACTTATCGACAGGCTCTGGACACTGAAGCTTTCTTT.

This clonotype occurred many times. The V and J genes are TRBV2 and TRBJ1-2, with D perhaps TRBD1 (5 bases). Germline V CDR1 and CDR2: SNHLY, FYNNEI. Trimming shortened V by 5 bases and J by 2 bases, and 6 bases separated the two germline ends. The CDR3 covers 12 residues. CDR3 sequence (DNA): TGTGCCAGCAGTACAGGAAACTATGGCTACACCTTC. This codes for CASSTGNYGYTF.

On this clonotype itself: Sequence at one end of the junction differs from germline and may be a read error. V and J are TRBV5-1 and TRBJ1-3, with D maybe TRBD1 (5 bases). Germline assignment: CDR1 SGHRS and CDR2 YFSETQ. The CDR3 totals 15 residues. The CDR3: CASSLGSSGGNTMYF. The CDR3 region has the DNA TGCGCCAGCAGCTTGGGGTCGTCGGGGGGAAACACCATGTATTTT.

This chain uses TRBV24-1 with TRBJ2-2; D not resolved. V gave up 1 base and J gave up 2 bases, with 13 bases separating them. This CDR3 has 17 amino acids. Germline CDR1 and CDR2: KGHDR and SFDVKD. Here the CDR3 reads CATSDFSVLGNTGELFF. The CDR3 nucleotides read TGTGCCACCAGTGATTTCTCCGTATTGGGAAACACCGGGGAGCTGTTTTTT.

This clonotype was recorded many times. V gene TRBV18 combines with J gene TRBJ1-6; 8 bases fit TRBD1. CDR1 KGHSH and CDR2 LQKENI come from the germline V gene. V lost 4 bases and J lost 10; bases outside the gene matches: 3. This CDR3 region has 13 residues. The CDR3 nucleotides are TGTGCCAGCTCACAGACAGGGGAATCACCCCTCCACTTT. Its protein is CASSQTGESPLHF.

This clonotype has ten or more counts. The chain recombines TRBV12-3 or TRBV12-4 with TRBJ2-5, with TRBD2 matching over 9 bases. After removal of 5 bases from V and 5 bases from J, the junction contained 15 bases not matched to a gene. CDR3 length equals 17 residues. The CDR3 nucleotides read TGTGCCAGCAGTCATGTCACCAACGCGGGAGGGGCGGAGACCCAGTACTTC. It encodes CASSHVTNAGGAETQYF.